This is a list of T cell receptor beta chains from one sample in a study of cytomegalovirus exposure and HLA in healthy donors. Data came from immunoSEQ multiplex PCR; TCRdb stores just in-frame clones and leaves some out. The data contain some 200,000 clones, approximately 83% of them singletons. The sequencing sample was made of PBMCs. These receptors all come from a girl between 10 and 17 years old in good health and CMV-seronegative. Each CDR3 is given with its conserved first and last residue. D genes are given only for firm matches. The listing skips clone size in some rows; elsewhere it reads once, few, many or a size class.

cdr3_nt: TGTGCCAGCAGCTGGGGACAGAGTACCATGAATGAGCAGTTCTTC; cdr3_aa: CASSWGQSTMNEQFF; v_call: TRBV5-6; j_call: TRBJ2-1; clone_size: .; d_call: TRBD1
cdr3_nt: TGCGCCAGCAGCCAAAATTCGGGAGGTACTGAAGCTTTCTTT; cdr3_aa: CASSQNSGGTEAFF; v_call: TRBV4-1; j_call: TRBJ1-1; clone_size: .; d_call: .
cdr3_nt: TGTGCCAGCAGTGTAGGAGACAGGGGGGCTTACACCTTC; cdr3_aa: CASSVGDRGAYTF; v_call: TRBV6-5; j_call: TRBJ1-2; clone_size: few; d_call: TRBD1
cdr3_nt: TGTGCCAGCAGTTCATACACTCTTCCGGGACAGGGGATGAACTATGGCTACACCTTC; cdr3_aa: CASSSYTLPGQGMNYGYTF; v_call: TRBV27; j_call: TRBJ1-2; clone_size: .; d_call: TRBD1
cdr3_nt: TGTGCCAACAGCTCTCCTCCCCTACTAGCGGGGGTTTACAATGAGCAGTTCTTC; cdr3_aa: CANSSPPLLAGVYNEQFF; v_call: TRBV7-9; j_call: TRBJ2-1; clone_size: .; d_call: TRBD2
cdr3_nt: TGTGCCAGCAGCTTCGGGGACAGCCTCGAAGGCACCGGGGAGCTGTTTTTT; cdr3_aa: CASSFGDSLEGTGELFF; v_call: TRBV7-3; j_call: TRBJ2-2; clone_size: .; d_call: TRBD1
cdr3_nt: TGTGCCATCAGTGGGACTAGCGGGAGGGCCGGGAGCGAGCAGTACTTC; cdr3_aa: CAISGTSGRAGSEQYF; v_call: TRBV10-3; j_call: TRBJ2-7; clone_size: .; d_call: TRBD2
cdr3_nt: TGTGCCACCCAGGGGCCTTCCGACACCATATATTTT; cdr3_aa: CATQGPSDTIYF; v_call: TRBV28; j_call: TRBJ1-3; clone_size: once; d_call: .
cdr3_nt: TGTGCCAGCAGTTTTCGGACAGCTTATCAGCCCCAGCATTTT; cdr3_aa: CASSFRTAYQPQHF; v_call: TRBV28; j_call: TRBJ1-5; clone_size: .; d_call: .
cdr3_nt: TGTGCCAGCAGCTTAAAGGGGGCTGGCAATCAGCCCCAGCATTTT; cdr3_aa: CASSLKGAGNQPQHF; v_call: TRBV11-3; j_call: TRBJ1-5; clone_size: .; d_call: TRBD1
cdr3_nt: TGTGCCAGCAGTTATAGCGGGGGCAGCACAGATACGCAGTATTTT; cdr3_aa: CASSYSGGSTDTQYF; v_call: TRBV6-5; j_call: TRBJ2-3; clone_size: .; d_call: TRBD2
cdr3_nt: TGTGCCAGCAGCGTACTAGCGGGGGTCACAGATACGCAGTATTTT; cdr3_aa: CASSVLAGVTDTQYF; v_call: TRBV7-9; j_call: TRBJ2-3; clone_size: .; d_call: TRBD2
cdr3_nt: TGTGCCAGCAGTGTTGACAGTAGGGACACTGAAGCTTTCTTT; cdr3_aa: CASSVDSRDTEAFF; v_call: TRBV6-1; j_call: TRBJ1-1; clone_size: .; d_call: .
cdr3_nt: TGCGCCAGCAGCTCAACAGGGAACTATGGCTACACCTTC; cdr3_aa: CASSSTGNYGYTF; v_call: TRBV5-1; j_call: TRBJ1-2; clone_size: few; d_call: .
cdr3_nt: TGTGCCAGCAGTTACTGCGGGGGACCCTACGAGCAGTACTTC; cdr3_aa: CASSYCGGPYEQYF; v_call: TRBV6-5; j_call: TRBJ2-7; clone_size: .; d_call: TRBD2
cdr3_nt: TGTGCCAGCAGTTACGGGACTAGCAGGACCGGGGAGCTGTTTTTT; cdr3_aa: CASSYGTSRTGELFF; v_call: TRBV6-6; j_call: TRBJ2-2; clone_size: .; d_call: TRBD2
cdr3_nt: TGTGCCACCAGCAGAGACTTCACGAGGGCGGGGGAGCAGTACTTC; cdr3_aa: CATSRDFTRAGEQYF; v_call: TRBV15; j_call: TRBJ2-7; clone_size: .; d_call: .
cdr3_nt: TGTGCCAGCAGCCAAGAAAGAGCGGGACGGGGGGGGTCGAATGAGCAGTTCTTC; cdr3_aa: CASSQERAGRGGSNEQFF; v_call: TRBV4-2; j_call: TRBJ2-1; clone_size: .; d_call: TRBD2
cdr3_nt: TGTGCCAGCAGTGGCCGGGACTCGGTGGTGGGAAGCAATCAGCCCCAGCATTTT; cdr3_aa: CASSGRDSVVGSNQPQHF; v_call: TRBV6-1; j_call: TRBJ1-5; clone_size: .; d_call: .
cdr3_nt: TGTGCCAGCAGTATCCGGGACACCCCATCCTACGAGCAGTACTTC; cdr3_aa: CASSIRDTPSYEQYF; v_call: TRBV6-5; j_call: TRBJ2-7; clone_size: .; d_call: .
cdr3_nt: TGTGCCAGCAGACAGAGTAAACTAGGAGCGGATAGCACAGATACGCAGTATTTT; cdr3_aa: CASRQSKLGADSTDTQYF; v_call: TRBV21-1; j_call: TRBJ2-3; clone_size: .; d_call: .
cdr3_nt: TGTGCCAGCAGTCTAGCGGGGTTGAAGGAGACCCAGTACTTC; cdr3_aa: CASSLAGLKETQYF; v_call: TRBV27; j_call: TRBJ2-5; clone_size: .; d_call: TRBD2
cdr3_nt: TGTGCCAGCAGCTTAGTAGCTGGGACAGATACGCAGTATTTT; cdr3_aa: CASSLVAGTDTQYF; v_call: TRBV7-3; j_call: TRBJ2-3; clone_size: .; d_call: .
cdr3_nt: TGTGCCAGTAGTATAGGAGGGAATCACGGGTATGAGCAGTTCTTC; cdr3_aa: CASSIGGNHGYEQFF; v_call: TRBV19; j_call: TRBJ2-1; clone_size: .; d_call: .
cdr3_nt: TGTGCCAGCAGCTTACAGGGTGAACGCTACGAGCAGTACTTC; cdr3_aa: CASSLQGERYEQYF; v_call: TRBV7-9; j_call: TRBJ2-7; clone_size: .; d_call: .
cdr3_nt: TGTGCCACCAGCAGAGAGACACCGAACCTATATGGCTACACCTTC; cdr3_aa: CATSRETPNLYGYTF; v_call: TRBV15; j_call: TRBJ1-2; clone_size: once; d_call: .
cdr3_nt: TGCAGCGTTGAAGGCAGGGGGAACACTGAAGCTTTCTTT; cdr3_aa: CSVEGRGNTEAFF; v_call: TRBV29-1; j_call: TRBJ1-1; clone_size: once; d_call: .
cdr3_nt: TGTGCCAGCAGCCGGGGGGGTCAAAAGAACACTGAAGCTTTCTTT; cdr3_aa: CASSRGGQKNTEAFF; v_call: TRBV5-4; j_call: TRBJ1-1; clone_size: .; d_call: .
cdr3_nt: TGCGCCAGCAGTCATGGGGGGATGAACACTGAAGCTTTCTTT; cdr3_aa: CASSHGGMNTEAFF; v_call: TRBV10-1; j_call: TRBJ1-1; clone_size: once; d_call: .
cdr3_nt: TGCGCCAGCAGCCAACACAAACCAACTAATGAAAAACTGTTTTTT; cdr3_aa: CASSQHKPTNEKLFF; v_call: TRBV4-1; j_call: TRBJ1-4; clone_size: .; d_call: .
cdr3_nt: TGTGCCAGCAGCCCAAGATTGGACAGGTTGGAAGGTGAAGCTTTCTTT; cdr3_aa: CASSPRLDRLEGEAFF; v_call: TRBV5-7; j_call: TRBJ1-1; clone_size: few; d_call: TRBD1
cdr3_nt: TGTGCCAGCACCCCGGACAGGTTGTATGGCTACACCTTC; cdr3_aa: CASTPDRLYGYTF; v_call: TRBV28; j_call: TRBJ1-2; clone_size: .; d_call: TRBD1
cdr3_nt: TGTGCCAGCAGTCAGTCGGGAGTCGGTAATGAGCAGTTCTTC; cdr3_aa: CASSQSGVGNEQFF; v_call: TRBV7-3; j_call: TRBJ2-1; clone_size: .; d_call: .
cdr3_nt: TGCGCCAGCAGCTGGGACAGGCCCACCTACGAGCAGTACTTC; cdr3_aa: CASSWDRPTYEQYF; v_call: TRBV5-1; j_call: TRBJ2-7; clone_size: .; d_call: TRBD1
cdr3_nt: TGTGCCAGTAATACCGACAGGCGGACTTATGGCTACACCTTC; cdr3_aa: CASNTDRRTYGYTF; v_call: TRBV19; j_call: TRBJ1-2; clone_size: .; d_call: .
cdr3_nt: TGTGCCAGCAGCTTATACGGGGGGATGGTGACTGAAGCTTTCTTT; cdr3_aa: CASSLYGGMVTEAFF; v_call: TRBV13; j_call: TRBJ1-1; clone_size: few; d_call: .
cdr3_nt: TGCGCCAGCAGCCAACTAGCTGCGGGGTATTTCACTGAAGCTTTCTTT; cdr3_aa: CASSQLAAGYFTEAFF; v_call: TRBV4-3; j_call: TRBJ1-1; clone_size: .; d_call: .
cdr3_nt: TGTGCCAGTAGTATCTTGGGACAAAGCTCCTACAATGAGCAGTTCTTC; cdr3_aa: CASSILGQSSYNEQFF; v_call: TRBV19; j_call: TRBJ2-1; clone_size: .; d_call: .
cdr3_nt: TGTGCCAGCCGGGACAGGGTCAATCAGCCCCAGCATTTT; cdr3_aa: CASRDRVNQPQHF; v_call: TRBV2; j_call: TRBJ1-5; clone_size: .; d_call: TRBD1
cdr3_nt: TGCAGCGTTCTGAATGTCAGGACAAGTGATGGAGATACGCAGTATTTT; cdr3_aa: CSVLNVRTSDGDTQYF; v_call: TRBV29-1; j_call: TRBJ2-3; clone_size: .; d_call: .
cdr3_nt: TGTGCCAGCGGCGGACAGGGTGGCACAGATACGCAGTATTTT; cdr3_aa: CASGGQGGTDTQYF; v_call: TRBV27; j_call: TRBJ2-3; clone_size: .; d_call: TRBD1
cdr3_nt: TGTGCCAGTAGTATTGGGAGCTTGAACACTGAAGCTTTCTTT; cdr3_aa: CASSIGSLNTEAFF; v_call: TRBV19; j_call: TRBJ1-1; clone_size: .; d_call: .
cdr3_nt: TGTGCCACTCTTCCGATGGGACAGGGGATCCACGAGCAGTACTTC; cdr3_aa: CATLPMGQGIHEQYF; v_call: TRBV10-3; j_call: TRBJ2-7; clone_size: .; d_call: TRBD1